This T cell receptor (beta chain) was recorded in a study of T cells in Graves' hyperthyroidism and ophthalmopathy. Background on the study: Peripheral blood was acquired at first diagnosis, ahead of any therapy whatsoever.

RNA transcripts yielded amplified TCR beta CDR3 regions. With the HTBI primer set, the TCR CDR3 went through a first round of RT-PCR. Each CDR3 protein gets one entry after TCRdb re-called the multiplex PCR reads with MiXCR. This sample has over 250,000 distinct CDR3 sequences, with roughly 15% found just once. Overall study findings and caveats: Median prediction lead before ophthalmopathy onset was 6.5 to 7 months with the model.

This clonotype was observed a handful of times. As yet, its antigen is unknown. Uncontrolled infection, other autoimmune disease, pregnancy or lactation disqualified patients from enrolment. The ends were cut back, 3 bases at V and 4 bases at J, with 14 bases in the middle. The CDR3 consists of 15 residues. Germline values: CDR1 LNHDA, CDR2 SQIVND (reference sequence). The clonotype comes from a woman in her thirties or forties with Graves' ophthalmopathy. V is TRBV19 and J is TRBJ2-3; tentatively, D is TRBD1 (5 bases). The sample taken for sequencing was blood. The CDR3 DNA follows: TGTGCCAGTAGTATGATCCGCAGGGCATCAGATACGCAGTATTTT. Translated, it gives CASSMIRRASDTQYF.